Presented here are 30 T cell receptor beta chains from one specimen sequenced in a study of CD8 T cells in Susac syndrome. The authors reverse transcribed roughly 0.5 to 1 ug RNA with random hexamers. TCRdb independently ran MiXCR on the immunoSEQ multiplex PCR reads; one entry per CDR3 protein. Of about 120,000 distinct CDR3 sequences listed, 80% to 95% are singletons. The sequenced sample was CD8+ T cells from PBMCs. These TCRs come from a human donor in good health.

The chain couples TRBV6-2 or TRBV6-3 to TRBJ1-2; 7 bases align to TRBD1. Looked up from germline, CDR1 is MNHEY and CDR2 is SVGEGT. The CDR3 extends over 15 amino acids. The V and J ends lost 4 bases and 9 bases, in that order; junction bases with no gene match: 14. CDR3 bases: TGTGCCAGCAGTTCCTCGGTAGGGACAGATAAGAGCTACACCTTC. Translation gives CASSSSVGTDKSYTF.

The rearrangement links TRBV7-2 to TRBJ1-1, with a weak D call TRBD1 (5 bases). V was trimmed by 3 bases and J by 2 bases, leaving 16 bases between them. CDR3 length: 16 residues. Looked up from germline, CDR1 is SGHTA and CDR2 is FQGNSA. The CDR3 sequence: CASSLVQGRRNTEAFF. CDR3 in DNA: TGTGCCAGCAGCTTGGTTCAGGGTAGGAGAAACACTGAAGCTTTCTTT.

This chain links TRBV6-2 or TRBV6-3 with TRBJ2-1, with D unresolved. Deletions cut 5 bases from V and 0 bases from J, with 11 bases between. Germline V gene data show CDR1 as MNHEY and CDR2 as SVGEGT. The CDR3 is made up of 15 amino acids. CDR3 sequence: CASSEPPGSYNEQFF. The CDR3 bases are TGTGCCAGCAGTGAGCCGCCAGGCTCCTACAATGAGCAGTTCTTC.

The chain joins TRBV2 to TRBJ1-5; D call uncertain. Deletions cut 3 bases from V and 0 bases from J, with 12 bases between. Germline V gene lookup returns CDR1 SNHLY and CDR2 FYNNEI. This CDR3 comprises 16 residues. The CDR3 DNA reads as TGTGCCAGCAGTGACCATGTTCAAAATAGCAATCAGCCCCAGCATTTT. Protein product: CASSDHVQNSNQPQHF.

This clonotype turned up a few times. The chain employs TRBV7-9 and TRBJ2-7, with 7 bases that match TRBD1. This CDR3 is built from 13 residues. Trimming cost V 10 bases and J 0 bases; bases outside gene matches: 6. CDR1 is SEHNR, CDR2 FQNEAQ, per germline (reference sequence). CDR3 coding DNA: TGTGCCACCGACAGGGACAGCTCCTACGAGCAGTACTTC. As protein: CATDRDSSYEQYF.

The V gene is TRBV6-2 or TRBV6-3, the J gene TRBJ2-7; TRBD1 matches 9 bases. The germline V gene encodes CDR1 MNHEY and CDR2 SVGEGT. The V gene end was trimmed by 5 bases and the J gene end by 3 bases; junction bases not matched to a gene: 8. The CDR3 loop spans 15 amino acids. The CDR3 is CASSIPGTGFYEQYF. CDR3 coding DNA: TGTGCCAGCAGTATTCCCGGGACAGGGTTCTACGAGCAGTACTTC.

V is TRBV4-3 and J is TRBJ2-7; D gene unclear. The germline gives CDR1 LGHNA, CDR2 YSLEER. Trimming removed 0 bases at V and 3 bases at J, with 12 bases between. This CDR3 comprises 15 residues. Here the CDR3 reads CASSQDQSSYYEQYF. Here the CDR3 DNA reads TGCGCCAGCAGCCAAGATCAGAGCAGCTACTACGAGCAGTACTTC.

The count of this clonotype is one. This sequence joins TRBV30 and TRBJ1-1; no firm D call. This CDR3 region has 12 residues. The V and J ends lost 2 bases and 8 bases respectively, with 12 bases between them. Germline V gene data show CDR1 as GTSNPN and CDR2 as SVGIG (reference sequence). CDR3 in DNA: TGTGCCTGGAGTTCGGGCTCCCGCGAAGCTTTCTTT. It translates to CAWSSGSREAFF.

This chain joins TRBV2 and TRBJ1-2; 8 bases are shared with TRBD1. V was clipped by 6 bases and J by 6 bases; unmatched bases: 6. Germline CDR1 SNHLY, CDR2 FYNNEI. The CDR3 covers 13 residues. The CDR3 reads CASREQGADGYTF. CDR3 sequence (DNA): TGTGCCAGCAGGGAGCAGGGGGCGGATGGCTACACCTTC.

This chain links TRBV2 with TRBJ2-7; TRBD1 aligns across 7 bases. Germline lookup yields CDR1 SNHLY and CDR2 FYNNEI. There are 13 residues in the CDR3. The V segment lost 6 bases and the J segment 6 bases; nucleotides outside the gene matches: 8. The CDR3 here is CASRLTGMGEQYF. The CDR3 DNA reads as TGTGCCAGCAGATTGACAGGGATGGGCGAGCAGTACTTC.

This chain uses TRBV29-1 with TRBJ1-2; D remains unclear. CDR3 length equals 14 residues. CDR1 is SQVTM and CDR2 is ANQGSEA in the germline V gene. Trimming stripped 3 bases from V and 1 base from J, with 12 bases between. CDR3 loop: CSVDTASFNYGYTF. CDR3 nucleotide sequence: TGCAGCGTTGACACAGCAAGTTTTAACTATGGCTACACCTTC.

The rearrangement links TRBV18 to TRBJ2-1; 15 nucleotides align to TRBD2. Germline CDR1 KGHSH, CDR2 LQKENI. This CDR3 is 19 amino acids long. With V trimmed by 2 bases and J by 0 bases, 5 bases remained unmatched. CDR3 protein: CASSPAGLAGGSSYNEQFF. The CDR3 nucleotides read TGTGCCAGCTCACCAGCGGGACTAGCGGGGGGAAGCTCCTACAATGAGCAGTTCTTC.

The CDR3 sequence is CASSSGTGSYNEQFF. DNA of the CDR3: TGTGCCAGCAGCTCCGGGACAGGGTCCTACAATGAGCAGTTCTTC. V is TRBV13 and J is TRBJ2-1; 9 nucleotides agree with TRBD1. Per germline, CDR1 PRHDT and CDR2 FYEKMQ (reference sequence). This CDR3 has 15 amino acids. J gave up 1 base and V 4 bases, and 2 bases lay outside the gene matches.

The J gene is TRBJ1-1, the V gene TRBV6-5; D is uncertain. Germline lookup yields CDR1 MNHEY and CDR2 SVGAGI. The CDR3 covers 15 residues. V gave up 0 bases and J gave up 8 bases, with 16 bases separating them. CDR3 nucleotides: TGTGCCAGCAGTTACTCGCGGCCCCCTGGGATGGAAGCTTTCTTT. It yields the protein CASSYSRPPGMEAFF.

This sequence joins TRBV19 and TRBJ2-1, with unresolved D. The V end was cut by 5 bases, the J end by 4 bases, with 6 bases between. The V gene's germline CDR1 is LNHDA and CDR2 SQIVND (reference sequence). This CDR3 region has 12 residues. This CDR3 reads CASSVQYNEQFF. The CDR3 region has the DNA TGTGCCAGTAGTGTTCAGTACAATGAGCAGTTCTTC.

This chain links TRBV4-3 with TRBJ2-7, with 7 positions matching TRBD2. V lost 4 bases and J lost 2; bases outside the gene matches: 8. CDR1 and CDR2 from the germline V gene are LGHNA and YSLEER. There are 15 residues in the CDR3. CDR3: CASSPERGEPYEQYF. CDR3 DNA: TGCGCCAGCAGCCCAGAGCGGGGCGAGCCCTACGAGCAGTACTTC.

The chain has TRBV29-1 and TRBJ2-1; a possible D gene is TRBD2 (6 bases). Trimming shortened V by 0 bases and J by 4 bases, and 28 bases separated the two germline ends. The CDR3 loop spans 20 amino acids. Germline CDR1 and CDR2: SQVTM and ANQGSEA. This chain's CDR3 is CSVEEDFRGITAGIYNEQFF. Here the CDR3 DNA reads TGCAGCGTTGAAGAAGATTTTCGGGGAATTACCGCGGGGATTTACAATGAGCAGTTCTTC.

J is TRBJ1-3 and V is TRBV7-2; D gene unclear. Germline loops: CDR1 SGHTA, CDR2 FQGNSA. V was shortened by 1 base and J by 1 base, with 5 bases between the two germline ends. The CDR3 has 14 amino acids. The CDR3 DNA reads TGTGCCAGCAGCTTAGAGGTATCTGGAAACACCATATATTTT. Translating it yields CASSLEVSGNTIYF.

V usage is TRBV6-1 and J usage is TRBJ2-4; D gene unclear. The length of the CDR3 is 12 residues. V dropped 8 bases and J dropped 0 bases, with 5 bases sitting between them. Germline V gene data show CDR1 as MNHNS and CDR2 as SASEGT. The DNA for the CDR3 is TGTGCCAGCCCGGTAGCCAAAAACATTCAGTACTTC. Translating it yields CASPVAKNIQYF.

This rearrangement joins TRBV6-5 to TRBJ1-2; 8 nucleotides align to TRBD1. Germline CDR1 and CDR2: MNHEY and SVGAGI. This CDR3 comprises 16 residues. Germline trimming cut 4 bases from V and 4 bases from J; bases unmatched to any gene: 11. The DNA for the CDR3 is TGTGCCAGCAGTTCGCCCCAGGGGGCGCGGAGCTATGGCTACACCTTC. It yields the protein CASSSPQGARSYGYTF.

The chain uses TRBV11-2 and TRBJ2-7, with D possibly being TRBD2 (5 bases). The length of the CDR3 is 14 residues. CDR1 and CDR2 (germline): SGHAT, FQNNGV. The V end was cut by 2 bases, the J end by 2 bases, with 10 bases between. CDR3 bases: TGTGCCAGCAGCTTAACCCGGGATGCCTACGAGCAGTACTTC. This encodes CASSLTRDAYEQYF.

This rearrangement joins TRBV6-2 or TRBV6-3 to TRBJ2-1; D may be TRBD1 (6 bases). CDR1 and CDR2 (germline): MNHEY, SVGEGT. The CDR3 is 15 amino acids. V dropped 6 bases and J dropped 5 bases, with 17 bases sitting between them. This CDR3 is CASSKTGSKHNEQFF. For the CDR3, the DNA is TGTGCCAGCAGCAAGACAGGTTCTAAACACAATGAGCAGTTCTTC.

The chain combines TRBV29-1 with TRBJ2-1; 12 positions match TRBD2. Germline assignment: CDR1 SQVTM and CDR2 ANQGSEA. Losses at the gene ends were 0 bases for V and 13 bases for J; bases not matched to a gene: 4. This CDR3 is 13 amino acids long. The CDR3 DNA sequence: TGCAGCGTTGAAGAAAGACTAGCGGGAGCTCAGTTCTTC. The encoded protein is CSVEERLAGAQFF.

V and J are TRBV7-2 and TRBJ2-7, with TRBD2 as a possible D gene (7 bases). The CDR3 loop spans 14 amino acids. The germline V gene has CDR1 SGHTA and CDR2 FQGNSA. Trimming cost V 7 bases and J 3 bases, with 16 bases left between them. The CDR3 nucleotides read TGTGCCAGCACCGAGGGGGGGAAATTCTACGAGCAGTACTTC. This encodes CASTEGGKFYEQYF.

The chain uses TRBV5-6 and TRBJ2-7, with no clear D. V was trimmed by 2 bases and J by 3 bases, leaving 15 bases between them. CDR3 length equals 15 residues. CDR1 is SGHDT, CDR2 YYEEEE, per germline. The CDR3 sequence is CASSFQRKGIYEQYF. CDR3 DNA sequence: TGTGCCAGCAGCTTCCAGAGGAAAGGGATCTACGAGCAGTACTTC.

The chain carries TRBV6-6 and TRBJ2-5; possibly TRBD2 for D (6 bases). V was shortened by 2 bases and J by 2 bases, with 12 bases between the two germline ends. Germline CDR1 is MNHNY and CDR2 is SVGAGI (reference sequence). The CDR3 sequence is 15 residues long. The CDR3 sequence: CASSYVLAEQETQYF. The DNA for the CDR3 is TGTGCCAGCAGTTACGTACTAGCAGAACAAGAGACCCAGTACTTC.

The chain combines TRBV3-1 with TRBJ2-7; D might be TRBD1 or TRBD2, each matching 5 bases. Trimming stripped 2 bases from V and 0 bases from J, with 11 bases between. CDR1 LGHDT and CDR2 YNNKEL come from the germline V gene (reference sequence). The CDR3 sequence is 15 residues long. The CDR3 here is CASSQSGTSSYEQYF. The CDR3 DNA follows: TGTGCCAGCAGCCAATCCGGGACGAGCTCCTACGAGCAGTACTTC.

This rearrangement joins TRBV5-4 to TRBJ2-2; TRBD1 might be the D (5 bases). This CDR3 has 13 amino acids. Germline CDR1 reads SGHNT; CDR2 reads YYREEE (reference sequence). The V gene lost 4 bases and the J gene lost 6 bases, with 10 bases spanning the gap. The CDR3 sequence: CASSPRDPGELFF. DNA of the CDR3: TGTGCCAGCAGCCCCAGGGATCCCGGGGAGCTGTTTTTT.

This chain joins TRBV7-3 and TRBJ1-1; maybe TRBD1 (5 bases). Trimming left V 3 bases short and J 3 bases short, with 11 bases between. Germline V gene lookup returns CDR1 SGHTA and CDR2 FQGTGA. There are 14 residues in the CDR3. The CDR3 DNA reads as TGTGCCAGCAGCTTGGCAGGGCTAGACACTGAAGCTTTCTTT. Protein product: CASSLAGLDTEAFF.

V gene TRBV6-1 combines with J gene TRBJ2-6, with 7 bases identical to TRBD1. J was trimmed by 0 bases and V by 6 bases; bases with no gene match: 8. Germline V CDR1 and CDR2: MNHNS, SASEGT. The CDR3 spans 17 residues. CDR3 residues: CASSEGQMVSGANVLTF. CDR3 nucleotide sequence: TGTGCCAGCAGCGAGGGACAGATGGTCTCTGGGGCCAACGTCCTGACTTTC.